In this sample, the clone carrying this T cell receptor beta chain turned up a few times. Its target is not known. The data stem from a study of T cells in Graves' hyperthyroidism and ophthalmopathy. Study-level findings and limits: Peripheral blood also featured most of the thyroid clonotypes expanded above 0.001. In validation, the model predicted ophthalmopathy. These predictions came a median about 6.5 months before onset.

The V gene end was trimmed by 5 bases and the J gene end by 7 bases; junction bases not matched to a gene: 7. Per germline, CDR1 LNHDA and CDR2 SQIVND (reference sequence). This CDR3 is built from 13 residues. The CDR3 regions of TCR beta were amplified from RNA transcripts. A set of HTBI primers served as the primers for a first-round RT-PCR of the TCR CDR3. Each CDR3 protein gets one entry after TCRdb re-called the multiplex PCR reads with MiXCR. The sample shows about 400,000 distinct CDR3 sequences, 14% to 15% of them seen only once. Sequencing was performed on blood. The TCR sequence derives from a woman aged 25 to 39 with Graves' hyperthyroidism. The genes are TRBV19 and TRBJ1-2; 7 bases fit TRBD1. The CDR3 loop is CASSDETGSGYTF. The CDR3, as DNA: TGTGCCAGTAGTGATGAGACAGGGAGTGGCTACACCTTC.